Following are 20 T cell receptor beta chains from one sample sequenced in a study of T cell clonotyping in hematopoietic cell transplantation. Here immunoSEQ multiplex PCR was the method, and the copy in TCRdb shows in-frame clones only, minus some. The repertoire holds several thousand clones, less than 40% seen once, with around 17% in the top ten. This specimen consisted of peripheral blood mononuclear cells, obtained 30 days after allogeneic stem cell transplant. These receptors were taken from a female patient between 50 and 60 years old who had an allogeneic stem cell transplant from an unrelated donor, so the T cells may come from the graft donor. Some clones in this sample may be carry-over from other donors' samples.

This clone was detected only once. This chain joins TRBV30 and TRBJ2-2; D is ambiguous. The CDR3 is 13 residues long. CDR1 GTSNPN and CDR2 SVGIG come from the germline V gene (reference sequence). V lost 3 bases and J 6 bases, leaving 11 bases between the germline ends. CDR3 nucleotide sequence: TGTGCCTGGAGGGATCACTTCTCCGGGGAGCTGTTTTTT. Amino acids: CAWRDHFSGELFF.

This clone was recorded a few times. The J gene is TRBJ2-7, the V gene TRBV6-5; the match to TRBD1 covers 7 bases. The CDR3 runs to 15 residues. Losses at the gene ends were 5 bases for V and 2 bases for J; bases not matched to a gene: 9. Germline values: CDR1 MNHEY, CDR2 SVGAGI. CDR3 protein: CASSRRDSPTYEQYF. CDR3 sequence (DNA): TGTGCCAGCAGTAGACGGGACAGTCCTACCTACGAGCAGTACTTC.

In regard to this clone: The conserved phenylalanine or tryptophan is not found at the CDR3 terminus, so this likely reflects a read error. The CDR3 loop is CASSSGTAPLGEQYL. In DNA form, the CDR3 reads TGTGCCAGCAGTTCCGGGACCGCCCCCTTAGGCGAGCAGTACCTC. J is TRBJ2-7 and V is TRBV27, with D tentatively TRBD1 or TRBD2 (5 bases each). CDR1 is MNHEY, CDR2 SMNVEV, per germline (reference sequence). CDR3 size: 15 residues. V was clipped by 4 bases and J by 6 bases, with 19 bases between them.

V usage is TRBV30 and J usage is TRBJ2-5; 7 bases align to TRBD1. The germline gives CDR1 GTSNPN, CDR2 SVGIG (reference sequence). V gave up 3 bases and J gave up 5 bases; unmatched junction bases: 12. The CDR3 extends over 15 amino acids. CDR3: CAWSVRKGQHETQYF. In nucleotides, the CDR3 is TGTGCCTGGAGCGTCAGAAAGGGACAGCACGAGACCCAGTACTTC.

This clone occurred a few times. Here the CDR3 reads CASSFGVPPDTQYF. The CDR3 nucleotides read TGTGCCAGCAGTTTTGGTGTACCCCCAGATACGCAGTATTTT. The chain combines TRBV27 with TRBJ2-3; no reliable D call. Trimming took off 3 bases at V and 4 bases at J, with 11 bases between the two ends. The CDR3 covers 14 residues. Germline V CDR1 and CDR2: MNHEY, SMNVEV (reference sequence).

The J gene is TRBJ1-1, the V gene TRBV28, with a weak D call TRBD1 (5 bases). This CDR3 contains 15 residues. V dropped 0 bases and J dropped 9 bases, with 17 bases sitting between them. Germline loops: CDR1 MDHEN, CDR2 SYDVKM. The CDR3 here is CASSLWSGGAGKAFF. CDR3 DNA: TGTGCCAGCAGTTTATGGTCAGGTGGGGCTGGTAAAGCTTTCTTT.

This clone was seen a few times. V and J are TRBV10-3 and TRBJ2-1, with 10 bases lining up with TRBD2. The CDR3 runs 17 residues. CDR1 and CDR2 from the germline V gene are ENHRY and SYGVKD. V shed 4 bases and J 1 base; nucleotides not matched to a gene: 7. The DNA of the CDR3 is TGTGCCATCAGTGGGACTAGCGGATCCCCTTCCTACAATGAGCAGTTCTTC. Translation gives CAISGTSGSPSYNEQFF.

The gene calls are TRBV6-6 and TRBJ2-3; tentatively, D is TRBD2 (6 bases). Germline V lookup: CDR1 MNHNY, CDR2 SVGAGI (reference sequence). Trimming took off 6 bases at V and 5 bases at J, with 15 bases between the two ends. The CDR3 spans 14 residues. CDR3 sequence: CASRLSGSGDTQYF. CDR3 nucleotide sequence: TGTGCCAGCAGACTGTCTGGTAGCGGAGATACGCAGTATTTT.

The CDR3 region is CSVEGPPAGANVLTF. The CDR3 DNA reads as TGCAGCGTTGAAGGCCCCCCAGCTGGGGCCAACGTCCTGACTTTC. This chain links TRBV29-1 with TRBJ2-6; D gene uncertain. CDR3 length equals 15 residues. Trimming removed 1 base from V and 2 bases from J, with 9 bases in between. In germline, CDR1 is SQVTM, CDR2 ANQGSEA.

The rearrangement links TRBV30 to TRBJ1-2, with TRBD1 as a possible D gene (6 bases). Trimming shortened V by 0 bases and J by 3 bases, and 11 bases separated the two germline ends. Germline V gene lookup returns CDR1 GTSNPN and CDR2 SVGIG (reference sequence). The CDR3 spans 14 residues. CDR3 sequence: CAWSVKGVDYGYTF. CDR3 DNA: TGTGCCTGGAGTGTCAAGGGGGTAGACTATGGCTACACCTTC.

A few counts support this clone. J is TRBJ1-6 and V is TRBV4-1; D call uncertain. V was clipped by 5 bases and J by 7 bases, with 12 bases between them. The germline V gene has CDR1 MGHRA and CDR2 YSYEKL. There are 14 residues in the CDR3. CDR3 loop: CASSTRTENSPLHF. DNA for the CDR3: TGCGCCAGCAGCACTCGGACCGAGAATTCACCCCTCCACTTT.

This clone was counted only a few times. V is TRBV6-5 and J is TRBJ2-5, with D unresolved. Germline V gene lookup returns CDR1 MNHEY and CDR2 SVGAGI. Trimming pared 7 bases from V and 1 base from J, leaving 7 bases between. The CDR3 has 12 amino acids. The CDR3 DNA reads TGTGCCAGCAAGGGTATCCAAGAGACCCAGTACTTC. Its translation: CASKGIQETQYF.

The V and J genes are TRBV14 and TRBJ2-7; D is possibly TRBD1 (6 bases). This CDR3 has 14 amino acids. V lost 0 bases, J lost 6 bases, and 12 bases lay in between. The germline V gene encodes CDR1 SGHDN and CDR2 FVKESK. The DNA of the CDR3 is TGTGCCAGCAGCCAAGACCAGGACAGTATCGAGCAGTACTTC. Protein product: CASSQDQDSIEQYF. Based on the CDR3 plus reference TRBV14 and TRBJ2-7, the full variable domain is EAGVTQFPSHSVIEKGQTVTLRCDPISGHDNLYWYRRVMGKEIKFLLHFVKESKQDESGMPNNRFLAERTGGTYSTLKVQPAELEDSGVYFCASSQDQDSIEQYFGPGTRLTVT.

The chain uses TRBV25-1 and TRBJ1-2; no clear D. Per germline, CDR1 MGHDK and CDR2 SYGVNS. This CDR3 contains 12 residues. Trimming shortened V by 4 bases and J by 5 bases, and 8 bases separated the two germline ends. This CDR3 is CASSVDVYGYTF. The CDR3 DNA sequence: TGTGCCAGCAGTGTAGATGTGTATGGCTACACCTTC.

This clone was observed a handful of times. The V call is TRBV30, the J call TRBJ1-2; no definite D call. The length of the CDR3 is 11 residues. Trimming removed 2 bases from V and 8 bases from J, with 9 bases in between. CDR1 and CDR2 from the germline V gene are GTSNPN and SVGIG (reference sequence). The CDR3 sequence is CAWSRVEGYTF. CDR3 nucleotides: TGTGCCTGGAGTCGAGTGGAAGGCTACACCTTC.

This clone was recorded a few times. This chain uses TRBV5-6 with TRBJ1-2; 10 bases align to TRBD1. The CDR3 is 16 amino acids. Unmatched junction bases numbered 8, after V lost 3 bases and J lost 3 bases. Germline CDR1 is SGHDT and CDR2 is YYEEEE. The CDR3 is CASSSGQGTFDYGYTF. The CDR3 region has the DNA TGTGCCAGCAGCTCGGGACAGGGGACATTTGACTATGGCTACACCTTC. The full variable domain, rest sourced from reference TRBV5-6 and TRBJ1-2, is DAGVTQSPTHLIKTRGQQVTLRCSPKSGHDTVSWYQQALGQGPQFIFQYYEEEERQRGNFPDRFSGHQFPNYSSELNVNALLLGDSALYLCASSSGQGTFDYGYTFGSGTRLTVV.

The chain couples TRBV2 to TRBJ2-5; D unclear. V dropped 5 bases and J dropped 5 bases, with 6 bases sitting between them. Germline V gives CDR1 SNHLY, CDR2 FYNNEI. The CDR3 runs to 11 residues. CDR3: CASSNAETQYF. The CDR3 DNA follows: TGTGCCAGCAGTAACGCGGAGACCCAGTACTTC.

This clone has more than one count but fewer than ten. The J gene is TRBJ2-7, the V gene TRBV14; D unclear. CDR3 length: 13 amino acids. V lost 4 bases and J 1 base, leaving 8 bases between the germline ends. Germline CDR1 is SGHDN and CDR2 is FVKESK. This CDR3 is CASSLGNSYEQYF. The CDR3 nucleotides read TGTGCCAGCAGCCTAGGGAATTCCTACGAGCAGTACTTC.

This sequence joins TRBV6-5 and TRBJ2-7; D is unclear. CDR3 length: 15 amino acids. Germline CDR1 and CDR2: MNHEY and SVGAGI. With 0 bases removed from V and 3 bases from J, the gap between germline ends came to 12 bases. CDR3 nucleotides: TGTGCCAGCAGTTACTCGATAACCACGAACTACGAGCAGTACTTC. This translates into CASSYSITTNYEQYF.

This sequence joins TRBV13 and TRBJ2-2; D call uncertain. Between the trimmed V and J ends, which lost 1 base and 8 bases, there was a span of 5 bases. The germline gives CDR1 PRHDT, CDR2 FYEKMQ (reference sequence). This CDR3 region has 12 residues. The CDR3 DNA reads TGTGCCAGCAGCTTAGATAGGGGGGAGCTGTTTTTT. Protein: CASSLDRGELFF.